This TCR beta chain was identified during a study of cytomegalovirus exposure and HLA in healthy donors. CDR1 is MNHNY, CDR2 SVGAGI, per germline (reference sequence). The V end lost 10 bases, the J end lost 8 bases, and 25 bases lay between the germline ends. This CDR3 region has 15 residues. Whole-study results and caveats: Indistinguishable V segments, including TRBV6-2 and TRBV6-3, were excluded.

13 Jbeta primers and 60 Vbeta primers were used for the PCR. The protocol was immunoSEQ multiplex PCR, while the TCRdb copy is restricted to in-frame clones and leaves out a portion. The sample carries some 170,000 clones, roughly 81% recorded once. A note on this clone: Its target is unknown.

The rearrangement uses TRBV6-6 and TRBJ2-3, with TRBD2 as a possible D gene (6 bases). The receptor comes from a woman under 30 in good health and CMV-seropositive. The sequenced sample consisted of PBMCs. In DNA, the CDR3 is TGTGCCATCCTAAACCGAGTCCCGGGGGTAGTTACGCAGTATTTT. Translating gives CAILNRVPGVVTQYF.